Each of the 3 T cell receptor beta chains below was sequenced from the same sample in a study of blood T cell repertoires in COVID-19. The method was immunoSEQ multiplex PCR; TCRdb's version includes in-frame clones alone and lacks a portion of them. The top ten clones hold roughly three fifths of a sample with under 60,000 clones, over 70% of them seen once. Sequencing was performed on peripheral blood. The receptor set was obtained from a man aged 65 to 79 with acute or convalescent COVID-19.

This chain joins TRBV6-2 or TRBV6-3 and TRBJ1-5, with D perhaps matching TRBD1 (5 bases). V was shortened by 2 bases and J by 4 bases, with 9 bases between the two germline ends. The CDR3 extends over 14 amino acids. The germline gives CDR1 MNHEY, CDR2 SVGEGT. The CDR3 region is CASSYAQENQPQHF. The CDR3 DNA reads TGTGCCAGCAGTTACGCACAGGAAAATCAGCCCCAGCATTTT.

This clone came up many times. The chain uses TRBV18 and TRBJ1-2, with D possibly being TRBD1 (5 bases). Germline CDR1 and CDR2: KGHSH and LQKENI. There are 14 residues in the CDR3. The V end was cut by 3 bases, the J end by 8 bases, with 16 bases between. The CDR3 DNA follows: TGTGCCAGCTCACCGAGGTGGGGGGGGAGCGGCTACACCTTC. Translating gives CASSPRWGGSGYTF.

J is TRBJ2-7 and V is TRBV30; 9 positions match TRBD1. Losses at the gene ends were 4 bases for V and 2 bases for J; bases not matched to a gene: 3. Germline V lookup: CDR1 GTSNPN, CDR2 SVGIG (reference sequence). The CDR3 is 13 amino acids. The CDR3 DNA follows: TGTGCCTGGATTAGACAGGGGGCCTACGAGCAGTACTTC. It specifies CAWIRQGAYEQYF.